What follows are 14 T cell receptor beta chains derived from one specimen sequenced in a study of Graves' ophthalmopathy and Graves' hyperthyroidism. The authors amplified TCR beta CDR3 regions, and they did so from RNA transcripts for repertoire sequencing. Following a first-round RT-PCR that used HTBI primers, a second-round multiplex PCR was carried out. TCRdb analysed the multiplex PCR reads with MiXCR anew, one entry per CDR3 protein. The table includes 600,000 to 700,000 distinct CDR3 sequences, just over 40% detected once. The specimen sequenced was peripheral blood. The receptor source for this set is an adult man with Graves' ophthalmopathy.

The chain carries TRBV7-9 and TRBJ2-3; no definite D call. With 2 bases removed from V and 1 base from J, the gap between germline ends came to 13 bases. CDR3 size: 16 residues. Looked up from germline, CDR1 is SEHNR and CDR2 is FQNEAQ (reference sequence). CDR3 residues: CASSLYLGRGTDTQYF. The CDR3 DNA reads as TGTGCCAGCAGCTTATATCTGGGTAGAGGCACAGATACGCAGTATTTT.

V usage is TRBV2 and J usage is TRBJ2-5; 12 nucleotides agree with TRBD2. CDR3 length: 16 residues. Germline V gene sequence: CDR1 SNHLY, CDR2 FYNNEI. The V segment lost 8 bases and the J segment 4 bases; nucleotides outside the gene matches: 11. The CDR3 region is CASPGRLAGDGETQYF. CDR3 DNA sequence: TGTGCCAGCCCGGGAAGACTAGCGGGAGATGGAGAGACCCAGTACTTC.

V is TRBV12-3 or TRBV12-4 and J is TRBJ2-2; 7 positions agree with TRBD1. Germline trimming cut 7 bases from V and 0 bases from J; bases unmatched to any gene: 2. The CDR3 contains 14 residues. CDR3 loop: CASKGTANTGELFF. The CDR3 nucleotides read TGTGCCAGCAAGGGGACAGCGAACACCGGGGAGCTGTTTTTT.

The J gene is TRBJ2-7, the V gene TRBV20-1, with D unresolved. From germline, CDR1 is DFQATT and CDR2 SNEGSKA (reference sequence). Trimming stripped 3 bases from V and 1 base from J, with 7 bases between. The CDR3 length is 12 residues. For the CDR3, the DNA is TGCAGTGCTAGGTATGGGTCCTACGAGCAGTACTTC. It yields the protein CSARYGSYEQYF.

As concerns this clonotype: A much larger clone lies one base from this, so it may be a read error. The chain carries TRBV7-9 and TRBJ2-7; perhaps D is TRBD1 or TRBD2 (5 bases each). Germline V lookup: CDR1 SEHNR, CDR2 FQNEAQ (reference sequence). The ends were cut back, 6 bases at V and 6 bases at J, with 24 bases in the middle. CDR3 length: 16 residues. The CDR3 nucleotides are TGTGCCAGCAGTAAAGATCCCGGGACCGCAGCCTGCGAGCAGTACTTC. It is translated as CASSKDPGTAACEQYF.

The J gene is TRBJ2-5, the V gene TRBV12-3 or TRBV12-4; D uncertain. V lost 2 bases to trimming and J lost 2 bases, with 6 bases between them. The CDR3 covers 13 residues. The CDR3 coding sequence is TGTGCCAGCAGTTTAAAGGCTCAAGAGACCCAGTACTTC. Protein product: CASSLKAQETQYF.

The chain uses TRBV10-3 and TRBJ2-7, with a possible D match to TRBD1 (5 bases). Trimming pared 4 bases from V and 1 base from J, leaving 11 bases between. Germline CDR1 reads ENHRY; CDR2 reads SYGVKD. There are 14 residues in the CDR3. This CDR3 is CAISVLQDSYEQYF. The CDR3 DNA reads as TGTGCCATCAGTGTACTACAGGATTCCTACGAGCAGTACTTC.

The V and J genes are TRBV10-3 and TRBJ1-6, with TRBD1 identical over 7 bases. Per germline, CDR1 ENHRY and CDR2 SYGVKD. This CDR3 contains 14 residues. After removal of 3 bases from V and 10 bases from J, the junction contained 6 bases not matched to a gene. CDR3 in amino acids: CAISESGGESPLHF. In DNA, the CDR3 is TGTGCCATCAGTGAATCAGGGGGAGAGTCACCCCTCCACTTT.

There are many counts of this clonotype. This chain uses TRBV20-1 with TRBJ1-5, with D hard to call. Germline loops: CDR1 DFQATT, CDR2 SNEGSKA (reference sequence). The V and J ends lost 6 bases and 4 bases respectively, with 10 bases between them. This CDR3 has 12 amino acids. CDR3 loop: CSAMDGNQPQHF. CDR3 nucleotide sequence: TGCAGTGCCATGGACGGGAATCAGCCCCAGCATTTT.

This clonotype has more than one count but fewer than ten. This chain connects TRBV4-3 to TRBJ1-5; TRBD1 matches 7 bases. The junction had 12 bases not matched to a gene; V was cut back by 1 base and J by 3 bases. This CDR3 contains 18 residues. Germline values: CDR1 LGHNA, CDR2 YSLEER. CDR3 nucleotide sequence: TGCGCCAGCAGCCAAGTTCACAGGGGACGACACGACAATCAGCCCCAGCATTTT. It translates to CASSQVHRGRHDNQPQHF.

This clonotype was seen many times. V usage is TRBV7-9 and J usage is TRBJ2-7; D perhaps matches TRBD2 (6 bases). CDR3 size: 16 residues. CDR1 is SEHNR, CDR2 FQNEAQ, per germline (reference sequence). Trimming removed 5 bases from V and 3 bases from J, with 20 bases in between. The CDR3 nucleotides are TGTGCCAGCAGCACCAGAAGAACTAGCACGGGCTACGAGCAGTACTTC. This sequence encodes CASSTRRTSTGYEQYF.

About this clonotype: This may be a read error: a much more frequent sequence differs by one nucleotide. V is TRBV5-1 and J is TRBJ1-6; 10 bases fit TRBD1. CDR1 is SGHRS, CDR2 YFSETQ, per germline. Trimming cost V 0 bases and J 14 bases; bases outside gene matches: 8. The CDR3 is 15 residues long. CDR3 protein: CASSLADRGRETLHF. The CDR3 DNA is TGCGCCAGCAGCTTGGCGGACAGGGGGAGGGAGACCCTCCACTTT.

This chain joins TRBV10-3 and TRBJ2-3; D might be TRBD1 or TRBD2, each matching 5 bases. The V and J ends lost 7 bases and 0 bases respectively, with 11 bases between them. The germline V gene has CDR1 ENHRY and CDR2 SYGVKD. The CDR3 consists of 14 residues. CDR3: CAIMGTFSTDTQYF. Written as DNA, the CDR3 is TGTGCCATCATGGGGACGTTTAGCACAGATACGCAGTATTTT.

V is TRBV10-3 and J is TRBJ1-2, with unresolved D. Germline V CDR1 and CDR2: ENHRY, SYGVKD. The V gene lost 5 bases and the J gene lost 8 bases, with 6 bases spanning the gap. The CDR3 is made up of 10 amino acids. The CDR3 DNA sequence: TGTGCCATCAGTCACCGCGGCTACACCTTC. Protein sequence: CAISHRGYTF.